The clone carrying this TCR beta chain showed up many times. The length of the CDR3 is 16 residues. CDR1 is MDHEN, CDR2 SYDVKM, per germline. V lost 4 bases and J lost 0, with 16 bases in between. The sample belongs to a study of T cells in Graves' hyperthyroidism and ophthalmopathy. There were TCR beta CDR3 regions amplified from RNA transcripts. First-round RT-PCR of the TCR CDR3 relied on the HTBI primer set. Each CDR3 protein is one row after TCRdb ran MiXCR on the multiplex PCR reads. The sample has hundreds of thousands of distinct CDR3 sequences; roughly 15% are singletons. This chain uses TRBV28 with TRBJ2-7, with D maybe TRBD2 (6 bases). The material sequenced was blood. This clonotype was obtained from a woman in her forties with Graves' ophthalmopathy. CDR3 loop: CASSSPGGSGSYEQYF. CDR3 bases: TGTGCCAGCAGTTCCCCTGGAGGGAGTGGCTCCTACGAGCAGTACTTC.